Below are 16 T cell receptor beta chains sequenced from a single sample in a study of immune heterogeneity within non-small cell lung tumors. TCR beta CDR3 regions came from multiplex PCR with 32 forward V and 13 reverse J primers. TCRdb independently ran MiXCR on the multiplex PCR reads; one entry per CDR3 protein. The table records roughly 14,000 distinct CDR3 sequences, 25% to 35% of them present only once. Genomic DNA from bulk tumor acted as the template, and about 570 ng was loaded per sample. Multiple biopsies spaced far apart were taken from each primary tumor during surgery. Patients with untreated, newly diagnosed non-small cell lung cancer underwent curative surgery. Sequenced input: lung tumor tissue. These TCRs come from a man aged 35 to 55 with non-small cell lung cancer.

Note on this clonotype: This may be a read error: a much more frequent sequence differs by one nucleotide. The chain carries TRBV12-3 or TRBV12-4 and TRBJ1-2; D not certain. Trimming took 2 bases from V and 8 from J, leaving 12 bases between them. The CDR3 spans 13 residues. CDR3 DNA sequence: TGTGCCAGCAGTTTATGGCGGATGACGGGCTACACCTTC. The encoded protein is CASSLWRMTGYTF.

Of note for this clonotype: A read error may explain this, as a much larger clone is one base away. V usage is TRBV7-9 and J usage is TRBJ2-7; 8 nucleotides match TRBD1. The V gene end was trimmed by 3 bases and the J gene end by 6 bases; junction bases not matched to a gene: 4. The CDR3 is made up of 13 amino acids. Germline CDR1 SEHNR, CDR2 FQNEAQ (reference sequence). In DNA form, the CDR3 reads TGTGCCAGCAGCTTGGACAGGGTATCCGAGCAGTACTTC. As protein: CASSLDRVSEQYF.

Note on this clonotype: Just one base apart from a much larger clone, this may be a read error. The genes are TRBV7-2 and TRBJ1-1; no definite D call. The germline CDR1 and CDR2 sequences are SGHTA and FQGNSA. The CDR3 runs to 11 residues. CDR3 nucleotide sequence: TGTGCCATCAGCCCTCATACTGAAGCTTTCTTT. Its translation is CAISPHTEAFF.

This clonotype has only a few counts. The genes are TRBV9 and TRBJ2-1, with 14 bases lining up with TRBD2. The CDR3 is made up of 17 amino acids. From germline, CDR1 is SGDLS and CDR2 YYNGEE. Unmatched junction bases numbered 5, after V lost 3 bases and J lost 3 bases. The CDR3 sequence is CASSAGTSGSLYNEQFF. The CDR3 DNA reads TGTGCCAGCAGCGCCGGGACTAGCGGGAGTCTCTACAATGAGCAGTTCTTC.

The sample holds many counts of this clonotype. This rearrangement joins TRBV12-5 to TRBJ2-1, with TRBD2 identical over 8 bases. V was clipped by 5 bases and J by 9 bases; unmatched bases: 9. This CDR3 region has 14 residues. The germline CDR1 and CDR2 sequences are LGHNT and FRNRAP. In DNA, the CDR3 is TGTGCTAGTGGTACTAGCGGCTTTCCGGGTGAGCAGTTCTTC. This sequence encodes CASGTSGFPGEQFF.

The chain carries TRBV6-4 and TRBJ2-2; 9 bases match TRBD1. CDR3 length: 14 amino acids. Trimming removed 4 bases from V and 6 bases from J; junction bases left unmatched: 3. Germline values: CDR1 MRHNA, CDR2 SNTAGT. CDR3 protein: CASSADRGAGELFF. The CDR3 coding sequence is TGTGCCAGCAGTGCGGACAGGGGAGCCGGGGAGCTGTTTTTT.

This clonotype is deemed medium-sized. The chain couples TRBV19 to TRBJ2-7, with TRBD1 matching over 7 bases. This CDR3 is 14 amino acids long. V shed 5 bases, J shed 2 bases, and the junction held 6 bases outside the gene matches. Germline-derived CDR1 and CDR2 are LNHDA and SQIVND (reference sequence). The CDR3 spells CASSAQGPTYEQYF. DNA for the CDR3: TGTGCCAGTAGTGCACAGGGGCCAACCTACGAGCAGTACTTC.

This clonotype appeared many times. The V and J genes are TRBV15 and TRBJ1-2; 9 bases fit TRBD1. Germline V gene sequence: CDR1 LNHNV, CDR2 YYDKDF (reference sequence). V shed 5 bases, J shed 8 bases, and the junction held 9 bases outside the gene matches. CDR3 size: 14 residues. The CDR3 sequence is CATSPRDREQGYTF. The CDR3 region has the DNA TGTGCCACCAGCCCCCGGGACAGGGAACAAGGCTACACCTTC.

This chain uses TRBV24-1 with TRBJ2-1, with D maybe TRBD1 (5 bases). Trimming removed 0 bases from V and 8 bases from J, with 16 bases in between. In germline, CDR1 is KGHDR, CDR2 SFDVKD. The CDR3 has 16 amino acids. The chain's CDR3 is CATSDLGAQGPHEQFF. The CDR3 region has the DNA TGTGCCACCAGTGATTTGGGGGCGCAGGGTCCCCATGAGCAGTTCTTC.

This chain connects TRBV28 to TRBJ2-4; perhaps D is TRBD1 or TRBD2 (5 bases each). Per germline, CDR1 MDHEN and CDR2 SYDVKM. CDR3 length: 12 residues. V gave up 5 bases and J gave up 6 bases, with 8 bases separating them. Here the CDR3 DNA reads TGTGCCAGCAGTCTGGGGGTAAACATTCAGTACTTC. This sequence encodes CASSLGVNIQYF.

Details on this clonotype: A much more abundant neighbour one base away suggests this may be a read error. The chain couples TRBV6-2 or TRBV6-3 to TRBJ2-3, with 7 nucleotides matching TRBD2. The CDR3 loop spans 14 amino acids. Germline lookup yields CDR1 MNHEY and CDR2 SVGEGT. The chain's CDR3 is CASRASGGADTKYF. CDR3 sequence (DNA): TGTGCCAGCAGGGCTAGCGGAGGAGCAGATACGAAGTATTTT.

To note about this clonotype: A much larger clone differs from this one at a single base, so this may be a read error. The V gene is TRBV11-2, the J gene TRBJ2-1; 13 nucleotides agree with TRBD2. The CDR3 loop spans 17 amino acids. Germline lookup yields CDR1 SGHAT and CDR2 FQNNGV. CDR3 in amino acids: CASSLGTGTSGKYEQLF. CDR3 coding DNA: TGTGCCAGCAGCTTAGGCACCGGGACTAGCGGGAAGTATGAGCAGCTCTTC.

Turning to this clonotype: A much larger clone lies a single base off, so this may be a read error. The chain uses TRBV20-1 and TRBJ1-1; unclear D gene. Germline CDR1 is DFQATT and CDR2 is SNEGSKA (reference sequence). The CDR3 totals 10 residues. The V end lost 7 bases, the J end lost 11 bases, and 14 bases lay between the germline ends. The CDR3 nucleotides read TGCAGTGACGGGCGGACTTATGCTTTCTTT. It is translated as CSDGRTYAFF.

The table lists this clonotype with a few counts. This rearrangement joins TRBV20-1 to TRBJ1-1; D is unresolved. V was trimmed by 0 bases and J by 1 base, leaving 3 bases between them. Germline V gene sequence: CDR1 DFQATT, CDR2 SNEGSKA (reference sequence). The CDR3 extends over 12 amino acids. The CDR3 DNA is TGCAGTGCTAGAGACAAGAACACTGAAGCTTTCTTT. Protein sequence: CSARDKNTEAFF.

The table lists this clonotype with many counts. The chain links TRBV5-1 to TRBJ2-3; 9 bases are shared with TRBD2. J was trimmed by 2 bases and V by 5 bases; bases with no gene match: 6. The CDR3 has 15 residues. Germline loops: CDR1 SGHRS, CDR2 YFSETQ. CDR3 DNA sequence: TGCGCCAGCAGGGACGGGACTAGCCCCACAGATACGCAGTATTTT. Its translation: CASRDGTSPTDTQYF.

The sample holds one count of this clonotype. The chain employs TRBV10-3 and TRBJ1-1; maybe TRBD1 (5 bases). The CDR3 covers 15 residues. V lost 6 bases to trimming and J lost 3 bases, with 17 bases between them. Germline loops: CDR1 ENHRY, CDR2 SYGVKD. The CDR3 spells CAIRVRGSWDTEAFF. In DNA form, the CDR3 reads TGTGCCATCAGGGTGAGGGGATCGTGGGACACTGAAGCTTTCTTT.